One sample yielded the 32 T cell receptor beta chains listed below, sequenced in a study of T cells in Graves' hyperthyroidism and ophthalmopathy. Amplification yielded TCR beta CDR3 regions, with RNA transcripts as the source. When the TCR CDR3 underwent first-round RT-PCR, the HTBI primer set was used. A single record per CDR3 protein comes from TCRdb applying MiXCR to the multiplex PCR reads. This sample has roughly 580,000 distinct CDR3 sequences, with about half found just once. What was sequenced was peripheral blood or thyroid tissue (not recorded which). All receptors derive from a woman younger than 35 with Graves' hyperthyroidism.

V is TRBV12-3 or TRBV12-4 and J is TRBJ2-7; no clear D gene. The CDR3 length is 15 residues. Trimming pared 3 bases from V and 3 bases from J, leaving 15 bases between. The CDR3 DNA reads TGTGCCAGCAGTTTCGGGTACAGCCTGAACTACGAGCAGTACTTC. The encoded protein is CASSFGYSLNYEQYF.

The chain is built from TRBV7-3 and TRBJ2-7; D gene ambiguous. V lost 3 bases and J lost 0, with 9 bases in between. CDR3 size: 14 residues. The germline gives CDR1 SGHTA, CDR2 FQGTGA. The CDR3 DNA reads TGTGCCAGCAGCTTGAGTTCGGCCTCCTACGAGCAGTACTTC. Protein: CASSLSSASYEQYF.

This clonotype was seen only a few times. V gene TRBV5-1 combines with J gene TRBJ2-7; 8 bases agree with TRBD1. The CDR3 runs 13 residues. The V segment lost 4 bases and the J segment 3 bases; nucleotides outside the gene matches: 3. Germline V gene data show CDR1 as SGHRS and CDR2 as YFSETQ. The CDR3 protein is CASSMGQDYEQYF. The CDR3 DNA sequence: TGCGCCAGCAGCATGGGACAGGACTACGAGCAGTACTTC.

The chain is built from TRBV16 and TRBJ2-5; maybe TRBD2 (5 bases). Trimming took off 2 bases at V and 4 bases at J, with 8 bases between the two ends. Germline CDR1 is KGHSY and CDR2 is FQNENV. This CDR3 spans 13 amino acids. CDR3 nucleotide sequence: TGTGCCAGCAGCCAACTTGAGGGAGAGACCCAGTACTTC. Translation: CASSQLEGETQYF.

The rearrangement links TRBV6-5 to TRBJ1-5; D is ambiguous. Germline CDR1 and CDR2: MNHEY and SVGAGI. V was shortened by 6 bases and J by 5 bases, with 11 bases between the two germline ends. The CDR3 is made up of 13 amino acids. DNA for the CDR3: TGTGCCAGCAGCCCACACCCGCATCAGCCCCAGCATTTT. Its protein is CASSPHPHQPQHF.

J is TRBJ2-5 and V is TRBV25-1; 8 positions match TRBD1. J lost 2 bases, V lost 2 bases, and 4 bases had no gene match. CDR1 is MGHDK, CDR2 SYGVNS, per germline. The CDR3 sequence is 15 residues long. The DNA of the CDR3 is TGTGCCAGCAGTGAAGTAGGGACAGGACAAGAGACCCAGTACTTC. Residues: CASSEVGTGQETQYF.

The chain uses TRBV10-3 and TRBJ1-5; D is uncertain. With 10 bases removed from V and 0 bases from J, the gap between germline ends came to 16 bases. Germline lookup yields CDR1 ENHRY and CDR2 SYGVKD. This CDR3 spans 15 amino acids. The chain's CDR3 is CASTRRGYSNQPQHF. In DNA form, the CDR3 reads TGTGCCAGCACCCGGCGGGGATATAGCAATCAGCCCCAGCATTTT.

V usage is TRBV29-1 and J usage is TRBJ2-3; TRBD2 might be the D (6 bases). CDR1 and CDR2 (germline): SQVTM, ANQGSEA. The germline V and J ends were trimmed by 7 bases and 1 base, with 12 bases remaining between them. CDR3 length: 13 amino acids. The CDR3 is CSGRDLGTDTQYF. CDR3 DNA sequence: TGCAGCGGCCGGGACTTAGGCACAGATACGCAGTATTTT.

This chain connects TRBV15 to TRBJ1-2, with a weak D call TRBD1 (5 bases). The CDR3 sequence is 14 residues long. V shed 5 bases and J shed 10 bases, with 20 bases lying between them. Germline V gene sequence: CDR1 LNHNV, CDR2 YYDKDF (reference sequence). Here the CDR3 DNA reads TGTGCCACCAGCGTTGAAGAGGCAAGGGGATACTACACCTTC. It encodes CATSVEEARGYYTF.

This clonotype was observed a handful of times. The V call is TRBV7-8, the J call TRBJ2-5; TRBD2 aligns across 14 bases. Germline CDR1 reads SGHVS; CDR2 reads FQNEAQ. Trimming removed 5 bases from V and 4 bases from J; junction bases left unmatched: 6. The CDR3 sequence is 16 residues long. CDR3 loop: CASSHGTSGRGETQYF. CDR3 DNA: TGTGCCAGCAGCCACGGGACTAGCGGGAGAGGAGAGACCCAGTACTTC.

This clonotype showed up many times. The V and J genes are TRBV29-1 and TRBJ1-2; D gene ambiguous. CDR1 SQVTM and CDR2 ANQGSEA come from the germline V gene. CDR3 length: 14 amino acids. Trimming cost V 3 bases and J 3 bases, with 14 bases left between them. CDR3 nucleotide sequence: TGCAGCGTTGACCCCCAAACCGGGGACTATGGCTACACCTTC. It specifies CSVDPQTGDYGYTF.

The chain combines TRBV25-1 with TRBJ1-1; D is perhaps TRBD1 (5 bases). Between the trimmed V and J ends, which lost 7 bases and 10 bases, there was a span of 10 bases. Germline-derived CDR1 and CDR2 are MGHDK and SYGVNS. The CDR3 is 10 residues long. CDR3 in amino acids: CASIYGGAFF. The CDR3 DNA reads as TGTGCCAGCATATACGGGGGAGCTTTCTTT. Full variable domain (missing parts from reference TRBV25-1 and TRBJ1-1): EADIYQTPRYLVIGTGKKITLECSQTMGHDKMYWYQQDPGMELHLIHYSYGVNSTEKGDLSSESTVSRIRTEHFPLTLESARPSHTSQYLCASIYGGAFFGQGTRLTVV.

This rearrangement joins TRBV6-1 to TRBJ1-1; a weak D match, TRBD1 (6 bases). Germline V gene lookup returns CDR1 MNHNS and CDR2 SASEGT. The CDR3 has 13 amino acids. Between the trimmed V and J ends, which lost 9 bases and 0 bases, there was a span of 11 bases. The CDR3 loop reads CASADSLNTEAFF. The CDR3 DNA is TGTGCCAGTGCGGACAGCCTGAACACTGAAGCTTTCTTT.

The chain uses TRBV10-3 and TRBJ1-4; the D gene is possibly TRBD1 (5 bases). The CDR3 consists of 13 residues. Deletions cut 8 bases from V and 8 bases from J, with 15 bases between. The germline V gene has CDR1 ENHRY and CDR2 SYGVKD. As DNA, the CDR3 is TGTGCCATCCGGCCCGGGGCACGGGAAAAACTGTTTTTT. It codes for CAIRPGAREKLFF.

This clonotype showed up just a few times. CDR3 coding DNA: TGTGCCAGCAGCCCGGACGGGGACACTGAAGCTTTCTTT. Protein: CASSPDGDTEAFF. The chain joins TRBV7-8 to TRBJ1-1; D remains unclear. The V end lost 5 bases, the J end lost 3 bases, and 10 bases lay between the germline ends. This CDR3 comprises 13 residues. Germline CDR1 SGHVS, CDR2 FQNEAQ.

This chain uses TRBV6-6 with TRBJ2-7, with TRBD1 matching over 9 bases. The CDR3 is 14 residues long. Germline loops: CDR1 MNHNY, CDR2 SVGAGI (reference sequence). V trimming: 8 bases; J trimming: 7 bases; junction bases outside the gene matches: 12. The CDR3 DNA reads as TGTGCCAGCTGCCCGGGACAGGGACCTATTGAGCAGTACTTC. Protein: CASCPGQGPIEQYF.

This clonotype was observed a handful of times. The chain couples TRBV7-9 to TRBJ2-7; possible D gene TRBD1, 6 bases. Per the germline V gene, CDR1 is SEHNR and CDR2 is FQNEAQ (reference sequence). The V gene lost 5 bases and the J gene lost 3 bases, with 14 bases spanning the gap. This CDR3 spans 14 amino acids. The CDR3 DNA follows: TGTGCCAGCAGCAGTAGGGGGTACGACTACGAGCAGTACTTC. Protein: CASSSRGYDYEQYF.

This clonotype was detected a few times. An end of the junction does not agree with germline; a read error may underlie this. The chain links TRBV7-9 to TRBJ2-5; D might be TRBD2 (5 bases). The CDR3 spans 14 residues. The germline V gene encodes CDR1 SEHNR and CDR2 FQNEAQ (reference sequence). The CDR3 is CASSQGPSLETQYF. The CDR3 coding sequence is TGCGCCAGCAGCCAAGGACCTAGCTTGGAGACCCAGTACTTC. The full variable domain, its missing parts supplied by reference TRBV7-9 and TRBJ2-5, is DTGVSQNPRHKITKRGQNVTFRCDPISEHNRLYWYRQTLGQGPEFLTYFQNEAQLEKSRLLSDRFSAERPKGSFSTLEIQRTEQGDSAMYLCASSQGPSLETQYFGPGTRLLVL.

The sample holds many counts of this clonotype. This sequence joins TRBV7-2 and TRBJ2-5; TRBD2 is a possible D gene (6 bases). Germline values: CDR1 SGHTA, CDR2 FQGNSA. The CDR3 length is 13 residues. Trimming took 4 bases from V and 1 from J, leaving 7 bases between them. This CDR3 is CASSSGVQETQYF. CDR3 sequence (DNA): TGTGCCAGCAGCTCGGGAGTCCAAGAGACCCAGTACTTC.

There are a few counts of this clonotype. V gene TRBV7-9 combines with J gene TRBJ1-1, with D unresolved. Looked up from germline, CDR1 is SEHNR and CDR2 is FQNEAQ (reference sequence). V lost 7 bases and J lost 1, with 10 bases in between. CDR3 length equals 13 residues. For the CDR3, the DNA is TGTGCCAGCATGTCAGGACGGAACACTGAAGCTTTCTTT. Protein: CASMSGRNTEAFF.

At least ten counts were recorded for this clonotype. The gene calls are TRBV25-1 and TRBJ1-1, with 7 bases lining up with TRBD1. V lost 8 bases to trimming and J lost 11 bases; unmatched junction nucleotides: 14. The germline CDR1 and CDR2 sequences are MGHDK and SYGVNS. The CDR3 extends over 13 amino acids. This CDR3 reads CASSLGAGGMAFF. The CDR3 DNA reads TGTGCCAGCTCCCTGGGGGCAGGGGGGATGGCTTTCTTT. Combining the CDR3 with reference TRBV25-1 and TRBJ1-1 gives the whole variable domain EADIYQTPRYLVIGTGKKITLECSQTMGHDKMYWYQQDPGMELHLIHYSYGVNSTEKGDLSSESTVSRIRTEHFPLTLESARPSHTSQYLCASSLGAGGMAFFGQGTRLTVV.

CDR3 region: CAISESPVLVSPLHF. DNA for the CDR3: TGTGCCATCAGTGAGTCCCCGGTCCTGGTTTCACCCCTCCACTTT. V usage is TRBV10-3 and J usage is TRBJ1-6; D remains ambiguous. The V gene lost 0 bases and the J gene lost 9 bases, with 12 bases spanning the gap. The germline gives CDR1 ENHRY, CDR2 SYGVKD. This CDR3 contains 15 residues.

This sequence joins TRBV19 and TRBJ1-2; 8 positions match TRBD1. J gave up 8 bases and V 11 bases, and 19 bases lay outside the gene matches. This CDR3 is built from 15 residues. The germline CDR1 and CDR2 sequences are LNHDA and SQIVND (reference sequence). The CDR3 reads CAWSVGPGGAEGYTF. The CDR3 DNA sequence: TGTGCCTGGAGTGTAGGGCCAGGGGGCGCTGAGGGCTACACCTTC.

This clonotype has ten or more counts. The V and J genes are TRBV7-9 and TRBJ1-2, with a possible D match to TRBD1 (5 bases). Trimming removed 0 bases at V and 4 bases at J, with 9 bases between. The CDR3 is 14 amino acids. From germline, CDR1 is SEHNR and CDR2 FQNEAQ (reference sequence). The CDR3 sequence is CASSLAGRVYGYTF. The CDR3 DNA reads TGTGCCAGCAGCTTAGCCGGCAGGGTCTATGGCTACACCTTC.

This clonotype was recorded a few times. The chain couples TRBV7-3 to TRBJ1-2, with TRBD1 matching over 9 bases. This CDR3 region has 14 residues. CDR1 and CDR2 (germline): SGHTA, FQGTGA. The V gene end was trimmed by 6 bases and the J gene end by 4 bases; junction bases not matched to a gene: 6. In DNA form, the CDR3 reads TGTGCCAGCAGTCGAACAGGGGGCAGCTATGGCTACACCTTC. Translating gives CASSRTGGSYGYTF.

About this clonotype: At one boundary the junction diverges from the germline segment, which might be a read error. This chain connects TRBV10-3 to TRBJ1-5; 7 bases fit TRBD1. The CDR3 has 15 amino acids. The germline CDR1 and CDR2 sequences are ENHRY and SYGVKD. This CDR3 is CATSDFRQGGQPQHF. CDR3 sequence (DNA): TGTGCCACCAGTGATTTTAGACAGGGCGGCCAGCCCCAGCATTTT.

The CDR3 coding sequence is TGTGCCAGCAGCGGGTCGACTAGCGGGAGAGGCGCAGATACGCAGTATTTT. This translates into CASSGSTSGRGADTQYF. V is TRBV7-4 and J is TRBJ2-3, with 12 bases lining up with TRBD2. The germline CDR1 and CDR2 sequences are SGHVT and SQSDAQ. The junction had 10 bases not matched to a gene; V was cut back by 5 bases and J by 4 bases. CDR3 size: 17 residues.

This clonotype was detected only a few times. The chain carries TRBV11-1 and TRBJ2-7; 15 bases align to TRBD2. Germline CDR1 and CDR2: SGHAT and FQDESV (reference sequence). There are 17 residues in the CDR3. The J segment lost 7 bases and the V segment lost 5 bases, leaving 12 bases of the junction unmatched. The CDR3 DNA is TGTGCCAGCAGCCGGATCGTGGGACTAGCGGGAGGTGGGGAGCAGTACTTC. Encoded protein: CASSRIVGLAGGGEQYF.

CDR3 bases: TGTGCCAGCAGGACTCAGGGTATTGATTCACCCCTCCACTTT. Its protein product is CASRTQGIDSPLHF. This chain links TRBV12-3 or TRBV12-4 with TRBJ1-6; weak D call: TRBD1 (5 bases). V gave up 6 bases and J gave up 8 bases, with 14 bases separating them. This CDR3 comprises 14 residues.

This clonotype was recorded a few times. The CDR3 does not close with the conserved phenylalanine or tryptophan, likely indicating a read error. V usage is TRBV25-1 and J usage is TRBJ1-1; 10 nucleotides match TRBD1. In germline, CDR1 is MGHDK, CDR2 SYGVNS. CDR3 size: 14 residues. V lost 7 bases to trimming and J lost 3 bases; unmatched junction nucleotides: 5. Here the CDR3 DNA reads TGTGCCAGCACGTCGACAGGGGGCTACACTGAAGCTTTCCTT. It is translated as CASTSTGGYTEAFL.

This chain uses TRBV25-1 with TRBJ2-5; 10 bases map to TRBD2. CDR1 is MGHDK, CDR2 SYGVNS, per germline. The CDR3 has 15 residues. V dropped 4 bases and J dropped 5; count of bases not matched to a gene: 7. In nucleotides, the CDR3 is TGTGCCAGCAGTGCCCTGACTAGCGGGCGGGAGACCCAGTACTTC. The encoded protein is CASSALTSGRETQYF.

There are a few counts of this clonotype. The chain uses TRBV6-1 and TRBJ1-2; possibly TRBD1 for D (5 bases). This CDR3 has 14 amino acids. Germline values: CDR1 MNHNS, CDR2 SASEGT. With 3 bases removed from V and 4 bases from J, the gap between germline ends came to 12 bases. This CDR3 reads CASSDPGRAYGYTF. The CDR3 DNA reads as TGTGCCAGCAGTGACCCAGGGAGGGCCTATGGCTACACCTTC.